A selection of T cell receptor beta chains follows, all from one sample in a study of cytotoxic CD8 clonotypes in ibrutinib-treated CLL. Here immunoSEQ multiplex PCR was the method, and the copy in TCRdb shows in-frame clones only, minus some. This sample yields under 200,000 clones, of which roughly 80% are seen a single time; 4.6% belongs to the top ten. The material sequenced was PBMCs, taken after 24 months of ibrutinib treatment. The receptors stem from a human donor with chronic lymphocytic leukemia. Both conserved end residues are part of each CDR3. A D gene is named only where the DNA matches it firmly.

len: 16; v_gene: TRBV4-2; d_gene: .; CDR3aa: CASSQDRKVTGYGYTF
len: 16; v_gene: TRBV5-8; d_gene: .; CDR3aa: CASSREKLPAKNIQYF
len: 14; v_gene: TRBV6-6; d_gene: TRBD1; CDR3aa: CASSFPGGNTEAFF
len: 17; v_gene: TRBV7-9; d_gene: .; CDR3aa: CASSPGTTGMGRGGYTF
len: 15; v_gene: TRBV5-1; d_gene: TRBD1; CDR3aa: CASSLVQGAVDTQYF
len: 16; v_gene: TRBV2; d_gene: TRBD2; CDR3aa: CASSERRGSTQNEQFF
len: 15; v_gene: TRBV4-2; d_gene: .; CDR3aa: CASSQTIGPRDEQYF
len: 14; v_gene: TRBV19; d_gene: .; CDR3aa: CASSIGGGPDEQYF
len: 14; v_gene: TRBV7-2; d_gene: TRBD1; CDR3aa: CASSLLGGRTEAFF
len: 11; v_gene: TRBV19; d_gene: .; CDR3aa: CASSGNSGYTF
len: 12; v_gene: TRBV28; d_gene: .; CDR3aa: CASTQTRREQYF
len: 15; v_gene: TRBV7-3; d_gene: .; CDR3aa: CASSPQGRRNTEAFF
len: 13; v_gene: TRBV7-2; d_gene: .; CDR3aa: CASSLGDRQPQHF
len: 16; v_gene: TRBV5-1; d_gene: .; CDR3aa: CASSLNQDPYNQPQHF
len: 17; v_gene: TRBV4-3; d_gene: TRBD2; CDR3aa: CASSPAGGRGNTGELFF
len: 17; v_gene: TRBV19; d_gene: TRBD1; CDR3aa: CASSSRDRVASGNTIYF
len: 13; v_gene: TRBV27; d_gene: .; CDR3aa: CASRATWADTQYF
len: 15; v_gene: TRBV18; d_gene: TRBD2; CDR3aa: CASSPALAGVETQYF
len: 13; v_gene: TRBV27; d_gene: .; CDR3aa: CASRGDPISPLHF
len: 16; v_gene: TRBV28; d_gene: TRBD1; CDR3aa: CASYPGQGLAKNIQYF
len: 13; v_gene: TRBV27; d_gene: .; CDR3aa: CASSLGVSGELFF
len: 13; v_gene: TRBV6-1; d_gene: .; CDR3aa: CASSGQGHNEQFF
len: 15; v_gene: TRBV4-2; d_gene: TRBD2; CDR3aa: CASSQASGTGYEQYF
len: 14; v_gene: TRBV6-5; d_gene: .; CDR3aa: CASNTRGTKNIQYF
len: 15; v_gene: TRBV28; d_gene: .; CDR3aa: CASSSSHRGTPEAFF
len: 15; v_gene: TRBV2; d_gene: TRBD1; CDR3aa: CASRAGTGLDEKLFF
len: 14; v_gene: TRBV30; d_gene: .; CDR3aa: CAWTPGGRDYEQYF
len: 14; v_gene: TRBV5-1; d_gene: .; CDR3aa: CASSFPGSYNEQFF
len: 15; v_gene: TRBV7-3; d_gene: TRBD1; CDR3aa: CASSHDRGRGTEAFF